The text below deals with one T cell receptor (beta chain). CDR1 SEHNR and CDR2 FQNEAQ come from the germline V gene (reference sequence). The CDR3 totals 18 residues. The V and J ends lost 1 base and 0 bases respectively, with 16 bases between them. This entry belongs to a study of blood T cell repertoires in COVID-19. About the study: There were acute and convalescent COVID-19 samples, and they came from the United States, Italy and Spain. The analysed material was cDNA or gDNA that came from T cells, B-cell-depleted T cells, or PBMCs.

In the original processing: Estimates of nucleated cell counts were drawn from the amplification of reference gene primers. TCRdb's copy holds only in-frame clones and misses some; the assay was immunoSEQ multiplex PCR. V, J and clone size derive from that table, while D and trimming were established from the DNA sequence. The table has some 130,000 clones, roughly 84% seen once. The chain is built from TRBV7-9 and TRBJ2-1; D might be TRBD1 (6 bases). The sample taken for sequencing was peripheral blood. This TCR derives from a woman aged 80 or older with acute or convalescent COVID-19. In nucleotides, the CDR3 is TGTGCCAGCAGCTTAGAGAAAGGGGGTATAAGCTCCTACAATGAGCAGTTCTTC. Translation gives CASSLEKGGISSYNEQFF.